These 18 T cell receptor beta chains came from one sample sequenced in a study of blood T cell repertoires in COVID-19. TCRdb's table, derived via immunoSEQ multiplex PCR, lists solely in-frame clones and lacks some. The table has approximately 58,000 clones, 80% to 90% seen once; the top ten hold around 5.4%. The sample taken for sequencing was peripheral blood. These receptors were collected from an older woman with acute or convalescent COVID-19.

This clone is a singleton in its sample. CDR3 coding DNA: TGTGCCAGCAGCTGGGGCTCTGCCAACACTGAAGCTTTCTTT. It encodes CASSWGSANTEAFF. V and J are TRBV11-1 and TRBJ1-1, with D perhaps TRBD1 (5 bases). Germline V gene lookup returns CDR1 SGHAT and CDR2 FQDESV (reference sequence). This CDR3 has 14 residues. V shed 4 bases and J shed 2 bases, with 11 bases lying between them.

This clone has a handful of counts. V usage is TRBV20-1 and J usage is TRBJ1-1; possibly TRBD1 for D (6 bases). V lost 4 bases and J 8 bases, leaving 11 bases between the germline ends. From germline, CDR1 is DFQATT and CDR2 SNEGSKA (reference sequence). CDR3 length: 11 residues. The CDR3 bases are TGCAGTGCTATCGACAGGAAAGAAGCTTTCTTT. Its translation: CSAIDRKEAFF.

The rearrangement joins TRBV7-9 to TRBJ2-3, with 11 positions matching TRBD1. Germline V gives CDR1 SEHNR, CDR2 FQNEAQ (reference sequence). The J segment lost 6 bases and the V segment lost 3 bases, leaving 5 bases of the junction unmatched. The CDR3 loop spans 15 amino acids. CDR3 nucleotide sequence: TGTGCCAGCAGCTTCCCGGGACAGGGGGTTGATACGCAGTATTTT. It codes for CASSFPGQGVDTQYF.

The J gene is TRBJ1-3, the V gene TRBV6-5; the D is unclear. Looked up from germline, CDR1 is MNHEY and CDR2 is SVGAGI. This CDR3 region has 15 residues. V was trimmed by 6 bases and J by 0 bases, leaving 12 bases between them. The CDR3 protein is CASSYDSNSGNTIYF. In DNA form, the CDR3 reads TGTGCCAGCAGCTACGACTCTAACTCTGGAAACACCATATATTTT.

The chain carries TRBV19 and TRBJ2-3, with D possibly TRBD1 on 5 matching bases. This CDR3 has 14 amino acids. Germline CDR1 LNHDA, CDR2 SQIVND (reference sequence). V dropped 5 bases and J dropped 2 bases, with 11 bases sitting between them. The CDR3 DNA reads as TGTGCCAGTAGTTCGTGGGGCCACACAGATACGCAGTATTTT. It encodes CASSSWGHTDTQYF. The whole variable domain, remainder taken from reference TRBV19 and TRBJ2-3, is DGGITQSPKYLFRKEGQNVTLSCEQNLNHDAMYWYRQDPGQGLRLIYYSQIVNDFQKGDIAEGYSVSREKKESFPLTVTSAQKNPTAFYLCASSSWGHTDTQYFGPGTRLTVL.

CDR3 nucleotide sequence: TGTGCCAGCAGCGTAGTAGGGCGGGAAGATACGCAGTATTTT. This sequence encodes CASSVVGREDTQYF. The chain combines TRBV9 with TRBJ2-3, with D perhaps TRBD2 (6 bases). Between the trimmed V and J ends, which lost 0 bases and 5 bases, there was a span of 10 bases. The CDR3 sequence is 14 residues long. Germline V gives CDR1 SGDLS, CDR2 YYNGEE.

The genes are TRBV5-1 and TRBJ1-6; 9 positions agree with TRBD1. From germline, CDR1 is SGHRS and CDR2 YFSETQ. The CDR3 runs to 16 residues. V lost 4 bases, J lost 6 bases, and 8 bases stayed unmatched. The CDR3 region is CASSHLMGQGNSPLHF. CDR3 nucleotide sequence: TGCGCCAGCAGCCATCTTATGGGACAGGGTAATTCACCCCTCCACTTT. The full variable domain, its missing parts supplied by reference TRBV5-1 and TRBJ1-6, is KAGVTQTPRYLIKTRGQQVTLSCSPISGHRSVSWYQQTPGQGLQFLFEYFSETQRNKGNFPGRFSGRQFSNSRSEMNVSTLELGDSALYLCASSHLMGQGNSPLHFGNGTRLTVT.

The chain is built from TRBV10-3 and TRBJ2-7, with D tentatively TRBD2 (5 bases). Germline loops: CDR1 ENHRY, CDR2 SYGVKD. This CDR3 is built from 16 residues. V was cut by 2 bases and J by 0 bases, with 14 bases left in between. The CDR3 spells CAISEGEGQVSYEQYF. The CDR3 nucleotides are TGTGCCATCAGTGAGGGAGAGGGCCAGGTCTCCTACGAGCAGTACTTC.

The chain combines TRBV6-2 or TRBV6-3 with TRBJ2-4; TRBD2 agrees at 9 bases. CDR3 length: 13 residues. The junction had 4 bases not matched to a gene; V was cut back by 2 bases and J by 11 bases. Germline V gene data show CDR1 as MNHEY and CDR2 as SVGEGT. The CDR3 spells CASSYLGLAFQYF. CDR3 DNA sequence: TGTGCCAGCAGTTACCTGGGACTAGCCTTTCAGTACTTC.

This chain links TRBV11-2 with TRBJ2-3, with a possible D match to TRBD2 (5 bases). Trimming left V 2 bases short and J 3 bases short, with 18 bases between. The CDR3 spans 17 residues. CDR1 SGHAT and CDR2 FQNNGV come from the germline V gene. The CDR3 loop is CASSLRGQASLTDTQYF. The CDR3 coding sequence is TGTGCCAGCAGCTTAAGAGGGCAGGCATCACTTACAGATACGCAGTATTTT.

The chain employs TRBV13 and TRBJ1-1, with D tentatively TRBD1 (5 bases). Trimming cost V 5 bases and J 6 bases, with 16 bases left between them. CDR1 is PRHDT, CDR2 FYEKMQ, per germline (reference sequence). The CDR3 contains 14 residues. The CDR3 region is CASSQGRADAEAFF. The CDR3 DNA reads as TGTGCCAGCAGCCAAGGCAGGGCCGATGCTGAAGCTTTCTTT.

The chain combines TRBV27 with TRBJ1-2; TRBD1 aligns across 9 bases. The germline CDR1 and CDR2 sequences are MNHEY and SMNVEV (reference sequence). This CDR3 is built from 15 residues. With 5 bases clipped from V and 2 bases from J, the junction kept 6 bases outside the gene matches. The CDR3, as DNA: TGTGCCAGCAGTCCCTTGGGGACAGGGAACTATGGCTACACCTTC. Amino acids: CASSPLGTGNYGYTF.

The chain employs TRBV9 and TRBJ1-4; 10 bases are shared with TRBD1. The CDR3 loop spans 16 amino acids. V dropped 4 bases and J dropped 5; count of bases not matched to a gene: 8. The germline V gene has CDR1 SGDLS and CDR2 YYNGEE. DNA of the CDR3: TGTGCCAGCAGCTTACGAGGACAGGGGGGCAATGAAAAACTGTTTTTT. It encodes CASSLRGQGGNEKLFF.

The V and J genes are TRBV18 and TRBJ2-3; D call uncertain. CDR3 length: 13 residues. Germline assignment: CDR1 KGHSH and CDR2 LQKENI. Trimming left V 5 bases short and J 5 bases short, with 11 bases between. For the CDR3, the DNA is TGTGCCAGCTCATCTTCTAGAGTAGATACGCAGTATTTT. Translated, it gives CASSSSRVDTQYF.

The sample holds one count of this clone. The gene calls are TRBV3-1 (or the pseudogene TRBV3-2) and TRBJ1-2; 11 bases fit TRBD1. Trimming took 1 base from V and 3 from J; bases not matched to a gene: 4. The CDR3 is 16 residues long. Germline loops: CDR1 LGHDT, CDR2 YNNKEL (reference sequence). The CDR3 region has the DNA TGTGCCAGCAGCCAAGTACCGGGACAGGGGGACTATGGCTACACCTTC. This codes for CASSQVPGQGDYGYTF.

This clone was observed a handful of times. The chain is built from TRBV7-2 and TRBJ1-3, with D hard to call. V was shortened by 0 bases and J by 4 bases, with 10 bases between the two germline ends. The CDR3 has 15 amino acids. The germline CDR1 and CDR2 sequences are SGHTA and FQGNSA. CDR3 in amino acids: CASSLAGRAGNTIYF. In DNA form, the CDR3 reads TGTGCCAGCAGCTTAGCGGGGAGGGCAGGAAACACCATATATTTT.

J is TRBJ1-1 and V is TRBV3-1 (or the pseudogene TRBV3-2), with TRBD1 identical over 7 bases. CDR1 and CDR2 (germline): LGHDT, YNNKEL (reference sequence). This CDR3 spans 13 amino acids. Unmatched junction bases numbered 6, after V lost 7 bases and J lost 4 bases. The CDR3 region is CASTQGGSTEAFF. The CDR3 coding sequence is TGTGCCAGCACCCAGGGGGGTAGCACTGAAGCTTTCTTT.

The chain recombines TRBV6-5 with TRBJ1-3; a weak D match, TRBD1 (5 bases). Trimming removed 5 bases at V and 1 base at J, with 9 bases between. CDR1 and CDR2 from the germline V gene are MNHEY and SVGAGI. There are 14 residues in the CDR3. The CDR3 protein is CASSTGTSGNTIYF. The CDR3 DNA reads TGTGCCAGCAGTACAGGAACGTCTGGAAACACCATATATTTT.